Each of the 8 T cell receptor beta chains below was sequenced from the same sample in a study of blood T cell repertoires in COVID-19. The table came from immunoSEQ multiplex PCR; TCRdb's copy has only in-frame clones and leaves some out. Seen here are about 330,000 clones, more than 75% observed once, and the top ten hold approximately 0.93%. Sequencing was carried out using PBMCs or T cells enriched from blood (not recorded which). Every receptor here comes from a woman aged 25 to 39 who had recovered from COVID-19.

V is TRBV7-9 and J is TRBJ1-6; the D is unclear. The CDR3 is made up of 15 amino acids. Trimming shortened V by 3 bases and J by 4 bases, and 10 bases separated the two germline ends. Germline loops: CDR1 SEHNR, CDR2 FQNEAQ (reference sequence). The CDR3, as DNA: TGTGCCAGCAGCTTCGGTAGCCCTTATAATTCACCCCTCCACTTT. As protein: CASSFGSPYNSPLHF.

The V gene is TRBV2, the J gene TRBJ1-2, with 7 bases aligning to TRBD1. The CDR3 covers 15 residues. Germline lookup yields CDR1 SNHLY and CDR2 FYNNEI. V was pared by 6 bases and J by 1 base, with 8 bases of the junction left unmatched. CDR3 residues: CASRAGQASNYGYTF. In DNA, the CDR3 is TGTGCCAGCAGGGCCGGACAGGCCAGTAACTATGGCTACACCTTC.

This rearrangement joins TRBV6-5 to TRBJ2-1, with TRBD2 matching over 8 bases. Trimming took 6 bases from V and 7 from J; bases not matched to a gene: 11. The CDR3 loop spans 15 amino acids. Germline V lookup: CDR1 MNHEY, CDR2 SVGAGI. The CDR3 nucleotides read TGTGCCAGCAGCAGACGGGGGGGCAGGCATAATGAGCAGTTCTTC. As protein: CASSRRGGRHNEQFF.

The genes are TRBV4-3 and TRBJ2-3; D gene uncertain. The V gene lost 2 bases and the J gene lost 2 bases, with 8 bases spanning the gap. Per germline, CDR1 LGHNA and CDR2 YSLEER. The CDR3 has 14 residues. For the CDR3, the DNA is TGCGCCAGCAGCCAAAAGGAGCTCACAGATACGCAGTATTTT. The encoded protein is CASSQKELTDTQYF.

This rearrangement joins TRBV7-2 to TRBJ2-5, with 7 nucleotides matching TRBD1. The CDR3 is made up of 14 amino acids. The J segment lost 2 bases and the V segment lost 4 bases, leaving 4 bases of the junction unmatched. Germline assignment: CDR1 SGHTA and CDR2 FQGNSA. The CDR3 bases are TGTGCCAGCAGCTGGGGCAGGGGGCAAGAGACCCAGTACTTC. Translated, it gives CASSWGRGQETQYF.

V gene TRBV19 combines with J gene TRBJ1-4, with TRBD1 matching over 8 bases. The CDR3 has 14 residues. Germline V gene data show CDR1 as LNHDA and CDR2 as SQIVND (reference sequence). Germline trimming cut 4 bases from V and 8 bases from J; bases unmatched to any gene: 6. CDR3 DNA: TGTGCCAGTAGTACTCGGACAGGGTACGAAAAACTGTTTTTT. Translation: CASSTRTGYEKLFF. Based on the CDR3 plus reference TRBV19 and TRBJ1-4, the full variable domain is DGGITQSPKYLFRKEGQNVTLSCEQNLNHDAMYWYRQDPGQGLRLIYYSQIVNDFQKGDIAEGYSVSREKKESFPLTVTSAQKNPTAFYLCASSTRTGYEKLFFGSGTQLSVL.

The sample holds a few counts of this clone. This chain uses TRBV12-3 or TRBV12-4 with TRBJ1-2; no firm D call. CDR3 length: 12 amino acids. Trimming cost V 4 bases and J 14 bases, with 17 bases left between them. CDR3 loop: CASSSLTGGGTF. For the CDR3, the DNA is TGTGCCAGCAGTTCCCTGACCGGAGGTGGGACCTTC.

Concerning this clone itself: The same CDR3 can be traced to other DNA sequences in this sample. This chain joins TRBV19 and TRBJ2-7; maybe TRBD1 (6 bases). V lost 3 bases to trimming and J lost 3 bases, with 9 bases between them. The CDR3 has 13 amino acids. Per germline, CDR1 LNHDA and CDR2 SQIVND (reference sequence). The CDR3 here is CASSIGRGYEQYF. CDR3 sequence (DNA): TGTGCCAGTAGTATCGGCAGGGGCTACGAGCAGTACTTC.